This T cell receptor (beta chain) was sequenced for a study of PD-L1 blockade in urothelial cancer. About the research overall: Samples came from 3 weeks, at the second dose, and 6 weeks into treatment. Study observations and caveats: Those with durable benefit had larger increases in tumor-associated blood clones at 3 weeks.

Worth noting for this clone: The antigen is undetermined.

The germline V gene has CDR1 SQVTM and CDR2 ANQGSEA. CDR3 length equals 16 residues. Trimming stripped 4 bases from V and 4 bases from J, with 20 bases between. Indicated time point: peripheral blood 6 weeks after treatment start. Here immunoSEQ multiplex PCR was the method, and the copy in TCRdb shows in-frame clones only, minus some. The sample holds some 50,000 clones, around 82% seen once. The chain couples TRBV29-1 to TRBJ2-1; perhaps TRBD2 as D (6 bases). The sequences come from PBMCs, collected around atezolizumab (anti-PD-L1) treatment. The TCR comes from a man aged 50 or older with urothelial cancer. CDR3 residues: CSVARGSGKWYNEQFF. The CDR3 nucleotides read TGCAGCGTTGCCCGGGGGTCGGGGAAGTGGTACAATGAGCAGTTCTTC.